Shown below are 27 T cell receptor beta chains from a single sample sequenced in a study of glioma-infiltrating T cells. Amplification of TCR alpha and beta CDR3 regions from RNA used iRepertoire nested multiplex PCR. TCRdb used MiXCR to reprocess the multiplex PCR reads, holding one entry per CDR3 protein. The table lists about 180,000 distinct CDR3 sequences, roughly two fifths of them singletons, with over 4% in the top ten. The sample comprised glioma tissue, nonneoplastic brain tissue, or PBMCs (not recorded which). The receptors shown here come from a human donor with low-grade glioma or glioblastoma, undergoing nonglioma brain surgery, or in good health (not recorded which).

Regarding this clonotype: This may be a read error, as it is one base from a much larger clone. This chain uses TRBV15 with TRBJ1-4; 7 bases line up with TRBD1. CDR3 length: 16 residues. Unmatched junction bases numbered 2, after V lost 1 base and J lost 0 bases. Germline CDR1 reads LNHNV; CDR2 reads YYDKDF (reference sequence). CDR3 amino acids: CATSRGQGATNEKLFF. The CDR3 DNA reads as TGTGCCACCAGCAGAGGACAGGGAGCAACTAATGAAAAACTGTTTTTT.

Comment on this clonotype: This sequence may be a read error, since a much larger clone differs from it by one base. The chain is built from TRBV7-9 and TRBJ2-1; D call uncertain. Matching the DNA end better, TRBJ2-7 makes the J call doubtful. CDR1 SEHNR and CDR2 FQNEAQ come from the germline V gene (reference sequence). The CDR3 contains 14 residues. In nucleotides, the CDR3 is TGTGCCAGCAGCTTAGCCAAAAGCGAGGACGAGCAGTACTTC. This translates into CASSLAKSEDEQYF.

Ten or more counts support this clonotype. The chain is built from TRBV19 and TRBJ2-3; 9 nucleotides align to TRBD2. The CDR3 covers 15 residues. V gave up 4 bases and J gave up 5 bases; unmatched junction bases: 7. CDR1 and CDR2 (germline): LNHDA, SQIVND (reference sequence). CDR3 sequence reads: CASSTQRTSEDTQYF. The CDR3 DNA follows: TGTGCCAGTAGTACTCAACGGACTAGCGAAGATACGCAGTATTTT.

V and J are TRBV7-9 and TRBJ2-7, with TRBD2 matching over 7 bases. CDR3 length: 15 amino acids. The germline V gene has CDR1 SEHNR and CDR2 FQNEAQ (reference sequence). V was pared by 1 base and J by 6 bases, with 9 bases of the junction left unmatched. The CDR3 sequence is CASSLGGLAAVEQYF. The CDR3 nucleotides read TGTGCCAGCAGCTTAGGCGGGCTAGCGGCAGTCGAGCAGTACTTC.

This clonotype was seen only a few times. The chain links TRBV7-6 to TRBJ2-3; the D call may be TRBD1 or TRBD2 (6 bases each). Germline V gene lookup returns CDR1 SGHVS and CDR2 FNYEAQ. Trimming took 1 base from V and 5 from J, leaving 13 bases between them. CDR3 length equals 15 residues. The CDR3 bases are TGTGCCAGCAGCTTAGGAGGGGGGCCCTTAGATACGCAGTATTTT. Residues: CASSLGGGPLDTQYF. The full variable domain, in which reference TRBV7-6 and TRBJ2-3 provide the parts outside the CDR3, is GAGVSQSPRYKVTKRGQDVALRCDPISGHVSLYWYRQALGQGPEFLTYFNYEAQQDKSGLPNDRFSAERPEGSISTLTIQRTEQRDSAMYRCASSLGGGPLDTQYFGPGTRLTVL.

The CDR3 protein is CSAKSSGRAQNEQFF. The CDR3 DNA follows: TGCAGTGCTAAGAGTAGCGGGAGGGCTCAAAATGAGCAGTTCTTC. V gene TRBV20-1 combines with J gene TRBJ2-1; 11 bases are a match to TRBD2. Trimming cost V 4 bases and J 7 bases; bases outside gene matches: 9. Germline V lookup: CDR1 DFQATT, CDR2 SNEGSKA (reference sequence). The CDR3 is 15 residues long.

This clonotype turned up a few times. V usage is TRBV2 and J usage is TRBJ2-1, with 7 bases that match TRBD2. This CDR3 region has 14 residues. After removal of 7 bases from V and 8 bases from J, the junction contained 11 bases not matched to a gene. The germline CDR1 and CDR2 sequences are SNHLY and FYNNEI. The CDR3: CASNRASGLHEQFF. The DNA of the CDR3 is TGTGCCAGCAACCGGGCTAGCGGCCTTCATGAGCAGTTCTTC.

With regard to this clonotype: Compared with germline, one end of the junction differs, possibly owing to a read error. The chain uses TRBV28 and TRBJ2-1, with 11 bases fitting TRBD2. The CDR3 sequence is 19 residues long. Germline lookup yields CDR1 MDHEN and CDR2 SYDVKM. CDR3 amino acids: CASSFFRDPTSGMYDEQLF. CDR3 DNA sequence: TGTGCCAGCAGTTTTTTTAGGGACCCGACTAGCGGGATGTACGATGAGCAGCTCTTC.

The table lists this clonotype with many counts. CDR3 amino acids: CASSRKPLNTEAFF. The CDR3 DNA reads as TGTGCCAGCAGTCGCAAGCCCCTCAACACTGAAGCTTTCTTT. This rearrangement joins TRBV27 to TRBJ1-1, with no clear D. CDR3 length: 14 amino acids. V shed 5 bases and J shed 2 bases, with 12 bases lying between them. Germline values: CDR1 MNHEY, CDR2 SMNVEV (reference sequence).

V gene TRBV29-1 combines with J gene TRBJ2-3; D may be TRBD1 or TRBD2 (5 bases each). This CDR3 comprises 14 residues. Trimming removed 4 bases from V and 6 bases from J, with 17 bases in between. Germline loops: CDR1 SQVTM, CDR2 ANQGSEA. The DNA for the CDR3 is TGCAGCGTTGGAGACGGGGACCGTTGGGATACGCAGTATTTT. The encoded protein is CSVGDGDRWDTQYF.

At least ten counts were recorded for this clonotype. The chain carries TRBV6-1 and TRBJ2-1; the D gene is possibly TRBD2 (6 bases). The CDR3 totals 13 residues. Trimming pared 2 bases from V and 9 bases from J, leaving 11 bases between. CDR1 MNHNS and CDR2 SASEGT come from the germline V gene. As DNA, the CDR3 is TGTGCCAGCAGTGAATGGGACTCGGGTGAGCAGTTCTTC. It is translated as CASSEWDSGEQFF.

This clonotype was counted many times. This chain joins TRBV28 and TRBJ1-2; 7 bases line up with TRBD1. The trim removed 7 bases at V and 7 bases at J, leaving 9 bases unmatched. Per germline, CDR1 MDHEN and CDR2 SYDVKM. This CDR3 region has 13 residues. The CDR3 DNA reads TGTGCCAGCACCCCGACAGGGAAAAGTGGCTACACCTTC. Its translation: CASTPTGKSGYTF.

In this sample, this clonotype turned up many times. J is TRBJ1-2 and V is TRBV7-9; no definite D call. Germline V CDR1 and CDR2: SEHNR, FQNEAQ (reference sequence). Between the trimmed V and J ends, which lost 4 bases and 6 bases, there was a span of 21 bases. The CDR3 contains 16 residues. The CDR3 region is CASSSTSGGRGHGYTF. The CDR3 nucleotides are TGTGCCAGCAGCTCAACCAGCGGAGGGCGCGGACATGGCTACACCTTC.

This chain links TRBV18 with TRBJ2-1, with D perhaps TRBD2 (5 bases). The CDR3 spans 14 residues. V lost 1 base to trimming and J lost 5 bases, with 9 bases between them. Germline V gives CDR1 KGHSH, CDR2 LQKENI. The CDR3 nucleotides read TGTGCCAGCTCACCACTGGGAGCCAACAATGAGCAGTTCTTC. This translates into CASSPLGANNEQFF.

On this clonotype: A much bigger clone sits one base away, suggesting this may be a read error. The rearrangement links TRBV4-2 to TRBJ2-1; 8 bases line up with TRBD2. Germline lookup yields CDR1 LGHNA and CDR2 YNFKEQ. The CDR3 length is 14 residues. CDR3 region: CASSQDSGNNKQFF. The CDR3, as DNA: TGTGCCAGCAGCCAAGATAGCGGGAACAATAAGCAGTTCTTC.

This chain uses TRBV7-2 with TRBJ2-1; 10 bases agree with TRBD2. The end of the DNA is better explained by TRBJ2-5, so the J call may be wrong. This CDR3 is built from 16 residues. Looked up from germline, CDR1 is SGHTA and CDR2 is FQGNSA. CDR3 bases: TGTGCCAGCAGCCCTGGAGTAGCGGGAGGTCGGGAGACCCAGTACTTC. Translated, it gives CASSPGVAGGRETQYF.

Concerning this clonotype: A clone one base away is much larger, so this may be a read error. The CDR3 DNA reads TGTGCCAACAGTTTCGGAGGCGCCAATCCCTACGAGCAGTACTTC. Its protein is CANSFGGANPYEQYF. The J gene is TRBJ2-7, the V gene TRBV6-5; TRBD2 is a possible D gene (5 bases). Germline loops: CDR1 MNHEY, CDR2 SVGAGI. The CDR3 has 15 amino acids.

V usage is TRBV28 and J usage is TRBJ1-5, with 8 bases aligning to TRBD1. Germline CDR1 is MDHEN and CDR2 is SYDVKM. The CDR3 contains 13 residues. The CDR3 loop is CVSSSGGAGPQHF. CDR3 in DNA: TGTGTTAGCAGCTCAGGGGGCGCGGGGCCCCAGCATTTT.

CDR3 region: CASSRQAMNTEAFF. The CDR3 coding sequence is TGTGCCAGTAGTCGACAGGCGATGAACACTGAAGCTTTCTTT. The genes are TRBV19 and TRBJ1-1; a weak D match, TRBD1 (6 bases). Trimming took off 5 bases at V and 0 bases at J, with 10 bases between the two ends. CDR1 and CDR2 from the germline V gene are LNHDA and SQIVND (reference sequence). The CDR3 extends over 14 amino acids.

This clonotype occurred many times. The rearrangement uses TRBV6-1 and TRBJ2-1; no firm D call. CDR3 length: 11 residues. Trimming removed 5 bases at V and 7 bases at J, with 6 bases between. Per the germline V gene, CDR1 is MNHNS and CDR2 is SASEGT. The CDR3 loop is CASSNRNEQFF. The CDR3, as DNA: TGTGCCAGCAGTAACCGGAATGAGCAGTTCTTC.

J is TRBJ2-3 and V is TRBV27; D may be TRBD1 (6 bases). This CDR3 has 13 residues. Trimming took off 10 bases at V and 4 bases at J, with 15 bases between the two ends. Per the germline V gene, CDR1 is MNHEY and CDR2 is SMNVEV (reference sequence). The CDR3 here is CANKTGSADTQYF. CDR3 sequence (DNA): TGTGCCAACAAGACAGGCTCCGCAGATACGCAGTATTTT.

V usage is TRBV18 and J usage is TRBJ2-1; 9 bases agree with TRBD2. The CDR3 loop spans 15 amino acids. Trimming cost V 4 bases and J 5 bases; bases outside gene matches: 6. Germline loops: CDR1 KGHSH, CDR2 LQKENI. For the CDR3, the DNA is TGTGCCAGCTCACTCCTAGCGGGAAGGGACAATGAGCAGTTCTTC. Amino acids: CASSLLAGRDNEQFF.

Many counts were recorded for this clonotype. The V gene is TRBV20-1, the J gene TRBJ2-1; D remains unclear. Germline loops: CDR1 DFQATT, CDR2 SNEGSKA (reference sequence). This CDR3 has 16 amino acids. V was pared by 1 base and J by 0 bases, with 13 bases between. The CDR3 DNA sequence: TGCAGTGCTAGAGTTGTGGCGTCCAGCTCCTACAATGAGCAGTTCTTC. Protein product: CSARVVASSSYNEQFF.

Concerning this clonotype itself: Sequence at one end of the junction differs from germline and may be a read error. The chain carries TRBV29-1 and TRBJ1-2; weak D call: TRBD1 (6 bases). The CDR3 extends over 12 amino acids. Germline loops: CDR1 SQVTM, CDR2 ANQGSEA. The CDR3 reads CSFDRPRGGYTF. DNA of the CDR3: TGCAGCTTTGACAGGCCCAGAGGTGGCTACACCTTC.

A word on this clonotype: This clone may be a read error of a much larger clone one base away. The rearrangement uses TRBV4-2 and TRBJ1-3; D remains unclear. The length of the CDR3 is 16 residues. The germline V gene has CDR1 LGHNA and CDR2 YNFKEQ. The DNA for the CDR3 is TGTGCCATCAGCCAAGATCTCGGCAGCTCTGGAAACACCATATATTTT. This translates into CAISQDLGSSGNTIYF.

Ten or more counts support this clonotype. This chain uses TRBV2 with TRBJ2-1, with a possible D match to TRBD2 (6 bases). The CDR3 has 14 residues. The V gene's germline CDR1 is SNHLY and CDR2 FYNNEI. V dropped 1 base and J dropped 3 bases, with 7 bases sitting between them. CDR3 DNA: TGTGCCAGCAGTGAAGTGGGACTCTACAATGAGCAGTTCTTC. This codes for CASSEVGLYNEQFF.

This clonotype was seen a few times. CDR3 protein: CATSDPYGPTYNEQFF. The CDR3 DNA reads TGTGCCACCAGTGACCCCTATGGACCCACCTACAATGAGCAGTTCTTC. V and J are TRBV24-1 and TRBJ2-1; D is unclear. Germline CDR1 reads KGHDR; CDR2 reads SFDVKD. Trimming shortened V by 4 bases and J by 2 bases, and 14 bases separated the two germline ends. The CDR3 is made up of 16 amino acids.